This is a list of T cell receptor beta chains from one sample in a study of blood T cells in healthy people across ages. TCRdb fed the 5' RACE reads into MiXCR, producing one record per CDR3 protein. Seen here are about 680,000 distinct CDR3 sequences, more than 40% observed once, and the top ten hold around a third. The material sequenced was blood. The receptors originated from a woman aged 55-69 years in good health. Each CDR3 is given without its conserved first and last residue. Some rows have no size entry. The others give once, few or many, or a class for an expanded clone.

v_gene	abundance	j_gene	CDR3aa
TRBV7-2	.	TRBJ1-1	ASSLDRGDTEAF
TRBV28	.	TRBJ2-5	ASSKTGKQETQY
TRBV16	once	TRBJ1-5	ASSRQTGDQPQH
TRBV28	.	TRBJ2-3	AGGRDSTDTQY
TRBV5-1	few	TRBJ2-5	ASSSGSPPQTQY
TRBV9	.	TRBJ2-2	ASSPDRGRTGELF
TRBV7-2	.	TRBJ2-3	ASSPRLAVTSVSTDTQY
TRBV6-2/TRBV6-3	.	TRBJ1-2	ASSYSRAHMRSFGYT
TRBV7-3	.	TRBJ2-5	ASSLTRSDGQY
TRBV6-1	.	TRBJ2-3	ASSARPTDTQY
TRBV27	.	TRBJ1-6	ASSVSRGDWSPLH
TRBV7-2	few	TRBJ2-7	ASSLVGSWQGGQY
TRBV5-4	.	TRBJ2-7	ASSKPGLAESSYEQY
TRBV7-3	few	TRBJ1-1	ASSSNTGSEAF
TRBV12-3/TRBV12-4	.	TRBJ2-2	ASSLFGRGTGELF
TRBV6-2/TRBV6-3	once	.	ASSSPGRGRYEQY
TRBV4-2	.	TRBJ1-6	ASSQSGTDNSPLH
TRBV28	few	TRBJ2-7	ASLTGLSYEQY
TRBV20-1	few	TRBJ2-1	SADYSGRSDEQF
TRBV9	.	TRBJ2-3	ASSVRGDGTDTQY
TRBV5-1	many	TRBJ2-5	ASSSGALRGGQETQY
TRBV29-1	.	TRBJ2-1	SYRQGLNNEQF
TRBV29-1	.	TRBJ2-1	SVGGGIQGHYNEQF
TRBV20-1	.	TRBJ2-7	SATPSSGRAWEQY
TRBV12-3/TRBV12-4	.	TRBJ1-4	ASSLRDRNEKLF
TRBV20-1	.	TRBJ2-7	SAENRALTSYEQY
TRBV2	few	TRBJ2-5	ASSATGQETQY
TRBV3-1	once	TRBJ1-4	ASSQWLANTEKLF
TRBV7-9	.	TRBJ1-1	ASSLGGATNTEAF
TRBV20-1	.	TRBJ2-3	SAGGAGSTDTQY
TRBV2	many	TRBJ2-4	ATGTSGRYIQY
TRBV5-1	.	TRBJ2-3	ASSWQNPSTDTQY
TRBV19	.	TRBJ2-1	ASSKGSSGVYNEQF
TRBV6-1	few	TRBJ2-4	ASSSEPSGAKNIQY
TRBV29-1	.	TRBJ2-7	SVGLDTYYEQY
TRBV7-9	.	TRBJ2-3	ATRASGSLDTQY
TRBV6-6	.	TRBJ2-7	ASKGGLAYLGEQY
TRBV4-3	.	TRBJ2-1	ASSQEKGLAGYYEQF
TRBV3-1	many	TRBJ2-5	ASSQGGAAGQY
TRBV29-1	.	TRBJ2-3	SVRTLTDTQY
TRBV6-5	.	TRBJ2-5	ASSYTLDSQETQY
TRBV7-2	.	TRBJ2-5	ASRFRGGQETQY
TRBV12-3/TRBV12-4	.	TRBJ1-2	ASSPTGGRDGYT
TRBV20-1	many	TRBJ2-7	SASKGTSGTSYEQY
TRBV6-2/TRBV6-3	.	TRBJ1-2	ASSWLGQGGYGYT
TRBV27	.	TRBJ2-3	ASSLPDDTDTQY
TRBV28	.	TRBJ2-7	ASSFGQEPYEQY
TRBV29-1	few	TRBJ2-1	SVEDLFSGAYNEQF
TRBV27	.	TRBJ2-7	ASRRSVGGEQY
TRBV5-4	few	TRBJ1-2	ASSFEGLAQGGYT
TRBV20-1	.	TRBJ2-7	SASPRPGGRERSEQY
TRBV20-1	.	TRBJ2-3	SAGGQGRRTDTQY
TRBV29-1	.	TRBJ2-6	SVGVTGANVLT